A single sample gave rise to the 16 T cell receptor beta chains below, sequenced in a study of T cell changes during pregnancy in multiple sclerosis. TCRdb keeps only in-frame clones here, not all; method: immunoSEQ multiplex PCR. The sample records about 31,000 clones, approximately 88% being singletons. The sample consisted of CD8+ T cells from peripheral blood mononuclear cells, taken before pregnancy. The receptors come from a female donor with multiple sclerosis, enrolled in a pregnancy study.

The rearrangement joins TRBV5-1 to TRBJ2-3; 9 bases are shared with TRBD1. With V trimmed by 2 bases and J by 4 bases, 8 bases remained unmatched. CDR3 length: 16 amino acids. Germline V gene sequence: CDR1 SGHRS, CDR2 YFSETQ. CDR3 sequence reads: CASSFNKQGAADTQYF. Written as DNA, the CDR3 is TGCGCCAGCAGCTTTAACAAACAGGGGGCCGCAGATACGCAGTATTTT.

The table lists this clone with a count of one. J is TRBJ2-5 and V is TRBV13; the match to TRBD2 covers 9 bases. J gave up 1 base and V 4 bases, and 13 bases lay outside the gene matches. The CDR3 covers 18 residues. Germline V CDR1 and CDR2: PRHDT, FYEKMQ (reference sequence). In DNA, the CDR3 is TGTGCCAGCAGCTCACCGTCGGCTAGCGGGGCTACCCAAGAGACCCAGTACTTC. Translating it yields CASSSPSASGATQETQYF.

The chain uses TRBV7-8 and TRBJ2-4; 13 bases are a match to TRBD2. The CDR3 contains 18 residues. The junction had 7 bases not matched to a gene; V was cut back by 5 bases and J by 0 bases. Germline CDR1 SGHVS, CDR2 FQNEAQ. CDR3 bases: TGTGCCAGCAGCGAAGGACTAGCGGGAGCACTAGCCAAAAACATTCAGTACTTC. It encodes CASSEGLAGALAKNIQYF.

The chain links TRBV27 to TRBJ2-3, with D perhaps TRBD1 (5 bases). The CDR3 has 14 residues. Trimming removed 5 bases from V and 3 bases from J, with 12 bases in between. The germline CDR1 and CDR2 sequences are MNHEY and SMNVEV (reference sequence). The CDR3 loop reads CASSLTRGTDTQYF. CDR3 in DNA: TGTGCCAGCAGTCTTACAAGGGGAACAGATACGCAGTATTTT.

The chain recombines TRBV27 with TRBJ2-1, with D perhaps TRBD1 (5 bases). Germline CDR1 reads MNHEY; CDR2 reads SMNVEV (reference sequence). This CDR3 is built from 15 residues. V was trimmed by 0 bases and J by 3 bases, leaving 9 bases between them. The CDR3 DNA follows: TGTGCCAGCAGTTTATCGTCAGGGTTCTACAATGAGCAGTTCTTC. It yields the protein CASSLSSGFYNEQFF.

This chain uses TRBV6-1 with TRBJ2-7; D not certain. There are 13 residues in the CDR3. Germline V gene data show CDR1 as MNHNS and CDR2 as SASEGT. V gave up 5 bases and J gave up 2 bases, with 10 bases separating them. The CDR3 sequence: CASSKSTAYEQYF. The DNA of the CDR3 is TGTGCCAGCAGTAAAAGTACTGCCTACGAGCAGTACTTC.

This clone was seen a few times. This sequence joins TRBV6-4 and TRBJ2-3; 10 nucleotides match TRBD2. Germline V gives CDR1 MRHNA, CDR2 SNTAGT. The CDR3 runs 15 residues. The junction had 5 bases not matched to a gene; V was cut back by 3 bases and J by 5 bases. The CDR3 sequence is CASSETAGGGDTQYF. CDR3 nucleotides: TGTGCCAGCAGTGAAACAGCGGGAGGGGGAGATACGCAGTATTTT.

This chain uses TRBV28 with TRBJ2-1, with D perhaps matching TRBD2 (6 bases). V was pared by 5 bases and J by 0 bases, with 29 bases between. Germline V lookup: CDR1 MDHEN, CDR2 SYDVKM. The CDR3 has 21 residues. The CDR3 sequence is CASSASTSSRKRPISYNEQFF. The CDR3 DNA is TGTGCCAGCAGTGCCTCAACTAGCTCCCGAAAACGGCCGATCTCCTACAATGAGCAGTTCTTC. Complete variable domain (other parts from reference TRBV28 and TRBJ2-1): DVKVTQSSRYLVKRTGEKVFLECVQDMDHENMFWYRQDPGLGLRLIYFSYDVKMKEKGDIPEGYSVSREKKERFSLILESASTNQTSMYLCASSASTSSRKRPISYNEQFFGPGTRLTVL.

The rearrangement joins TRBV6-5 to TRBJ1-2; D not resolved. V was cut by 7 bases and J by 7 bases, with 10 bases left in between. This CDR3 has 11 residues. From germline, CDR1 is MNHEY and CDR2 SVGAGI. The DNA for the CDR3 is TGTGCCAGCAAGGGAGGCTCTGGCTACACCTTC. This translates into CASKGGSGYTF.

This clone was recorded a few times. The chain carries TRBV7-3 and TRBJ1-1; D is undetermined. The CDR3 totals 16 residues. V was shortened by 2 bases and J by 6 bases, with 19 bases between the two germline ends. Germline loops: CDR1 SGHTA, CDR2 FQGTGA. The CDR3 DNA is TGTGCCAGCAGCTTACAAGGCCCCGGGTTTATCCCTGAAGCTTTCTTT. It translates to CASSLQGPGFIPEAFF.

This clone was detected a few times. Written as DNA, the CDR3 is TGTGCCAGCAGCTTAGGTAACAATGAGCAGTTCTTC. This sequence encodes CASSLGNNEQFF. This chain links TRBV7-9 with TRBJ2-1; D is ambiguous. V lost 1 base, J lost 5 bases, and 3 bases lay in between. The CDR3 is made up of 12 amino acids. Germline V gene sequence: CDR1 SEHNR, CDR2 FQNEAQ (reference sequence).

The gene calls are TRBV14 and TRBJ1-2; 7 bases agree with TRBD1. This CDR3 has 15 amino acids. Germline V gives CDR1 SGHDN, CDR2 FVKESK. Trimming at V came to 6 bases and at J to 8 bases, leaving 15 bases not matched to a gene. Here the CDR3 DNA reads TGTGCCAGCAGTCACCGAAATGAGGGGGCGCGAGGCTACACCTTC. Amino acid sequence: CASSHRNEGARGYTF.

This chain links TRBV29-1 with TRBJ2-5; 7 nucleotides agree with TRBD2. Germline-derived CDR1 and CDR2 are SQVTM and ANQGSEA. Losses at the gene ends were 7 bases for V and 3 bases for J; bases not matched to a gene: 5. This CDR3 is built from 12 residues. CDR3 DNA sequence: TGCAGCGCCGAGCGGGACGAAGAGACCCAGTACTTC. Protein sequence: CSAERDEETQYF.

This clone is large within its sample. The chain is built from TRBV6-1 and TRBJ1-5, with 7 bases matching TRBD1. The germline V gene encodes CDR1 MNHNS and CDR2 SASEGT. The V and J ends lost 1 base and 5 bases, in that order; junction bases with no gene match: 8. The CDR3 totals 16 residues. CDR3 coding DNA: TGTGCCAGCAGTGAAGAGGTGACAGGGCCCTATCAGCCCCAGCATTTT. It encodes CASSEEVTGPYQPQHF.

This clone was recorded only once. The chain combines TRBV6-6 with TRBJ2-1; tentative D call: TRBD1 (6 bases). CDR3 size: 16 residues. Trimming shortened V by 3 bases and J by 5 bases, and 17 bases separated the two germline ends. Germline loops: CDR1 MNHNY, CDR2 SVGAGI (reference sequence). The CDR3, as DNA: TGTGCCAGCAGTTATCGGGGAACGGGGACAAACAATGAGCAGTTCTTC. Amino acids: CASSYRGTGTNNEQFF.

V usage is TRBV9 and J usage is TRBJ2-3; D might be TRBD2 (5 bases). V gave up 0 bases and J gave up 3 bases, with 5 bases separating them. The CDR3 runs 13 residues. Germline V gene data show CDR1 as SGDLS and CDR2 as YYNGEE. CDR3 coding DNA: TGTGCCAGCAGCGTAGGAGGGACAGATACGCAGTATTTT. It translates to CASSVGGTDTQYF.